This T cell receptor (beta chain) was recorded in a study of patients and donors after allogeneic stem cell transplantation. Via MiXCR, TCRdb re-called the RT-PCR reads, giving one row per CDR3 protein. The sample contains some 17,000 distinct CDR3 sequences, about 30% of which appear only once. V lost 6 bases, J lost 6 bases, and 12 bases lay in between. This CDR3 has 12 residues. The V gene's germline CDR1 is DFQATT and CDR2 SNEGSKA (reference sequence). Sequenced material: blood, either unsorted or a sorted T cell fraction (not recorded which). The clonotype was recovered from a human donor who was either an allogeneic HSCT recipient or a stem cell or donor lymphocyte infusion donor (not recorded which). It is not recorded whose cells these are; they may come from a transplant donor. This chain links TRBV20-1 with TRBJ2-1; the D gene is possibly TRBD1 (6 bases). CDR3 coding DNA: TGCAGTGCCATGAGGACAGCCAATGAGCAGTTCTTC. It yields the protein CSAMRTANEQFF.